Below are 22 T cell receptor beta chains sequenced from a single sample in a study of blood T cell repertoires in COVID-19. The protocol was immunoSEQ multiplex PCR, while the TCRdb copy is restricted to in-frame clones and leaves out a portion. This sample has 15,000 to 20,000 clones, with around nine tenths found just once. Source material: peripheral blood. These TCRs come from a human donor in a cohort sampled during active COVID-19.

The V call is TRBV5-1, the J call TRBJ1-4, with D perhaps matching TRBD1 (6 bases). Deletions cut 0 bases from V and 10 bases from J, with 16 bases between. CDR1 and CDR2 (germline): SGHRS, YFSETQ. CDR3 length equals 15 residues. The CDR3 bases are TGCGCCAGCAGCTTGGACGGGGGGGGCGCGGGAAAACTGTTTTTT. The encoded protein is CASSLDGGGAGKLFF.

The CDR3 DNA reads as TGTGCCAGTGGGGACAGGGTTCTCGTTGATGGCTACACCTTC. Translating it yields CASGDRVLVDGYTF. The rearrangement uses TRBV19 and TRBJ1-2; 9 bases are a match to TRBD1. Germline assignment: CDR1 LNHDA and CDR2 SQIVND (reference sequence). Trimming at V came to 8 bases and at J to 6 bases, leaving 10 bases not matched to a gene. The CDR3 runs 14 residues.

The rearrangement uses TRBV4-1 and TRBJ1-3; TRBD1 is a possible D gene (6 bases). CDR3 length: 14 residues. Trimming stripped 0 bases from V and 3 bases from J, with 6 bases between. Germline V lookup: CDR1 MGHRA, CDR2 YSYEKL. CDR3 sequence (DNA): TGCGCCAGCAGCCAAGAAGGGGGTGGAAACACCATATATTTT. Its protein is CASSQEGGGNTIYF.

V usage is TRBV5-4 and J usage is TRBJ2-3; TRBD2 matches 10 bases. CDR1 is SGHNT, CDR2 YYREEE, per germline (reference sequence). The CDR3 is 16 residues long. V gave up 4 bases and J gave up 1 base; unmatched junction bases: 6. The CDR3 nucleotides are TGTGCCAGCAGCCATCAAACTAGCGGGGGCACAGATACGCAGTATTTT. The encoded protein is CASSHQTSGGTDTQYF. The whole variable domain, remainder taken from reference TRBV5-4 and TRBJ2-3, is ETGVTQSPTHLIKTRGQQVTLRCSSQSGHNTVSWYQQALGQGPQFIFQYYREEENGRGNFPPRFSGLQFPNYSSELNVNALELDDSALYLCASSHQTSGGTDTQYFGPGTRLTVL.

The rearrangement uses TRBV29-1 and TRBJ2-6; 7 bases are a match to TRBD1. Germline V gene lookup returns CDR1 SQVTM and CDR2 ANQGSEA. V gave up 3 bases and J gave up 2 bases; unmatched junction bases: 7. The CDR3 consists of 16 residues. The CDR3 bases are TGCAGCGTTGAGACAGGGCTCCATACTGGGGCCAACGTCCTGACTTTC. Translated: CSVETGLHTGANVLTF.

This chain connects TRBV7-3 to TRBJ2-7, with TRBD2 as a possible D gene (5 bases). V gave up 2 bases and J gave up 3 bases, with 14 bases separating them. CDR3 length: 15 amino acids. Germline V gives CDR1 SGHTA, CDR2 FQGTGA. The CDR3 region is CASSLAGGQGYEQYF. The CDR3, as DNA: TGTGCCAGCAGCTTAGCGGGCGGGCAAGGCTACGAGCAGTACTTC.

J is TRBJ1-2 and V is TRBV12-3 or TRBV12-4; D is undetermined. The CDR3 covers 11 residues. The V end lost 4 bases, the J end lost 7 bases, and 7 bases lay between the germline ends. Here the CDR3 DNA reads TGTGCCAGCAGTTCGACTGGTGGCTACACCTTC. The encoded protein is CASSSTGGYTF.

CDR3 residues: CASSLYGGATYNEQFF. CDR3 in DNA: TGTGCCAGCAGCCTTTACGGGGGGGCAACGTACAATGAGCAGTTCTTC. The J gene is TRBJ2-1, the V gene TRBV14; 8 bases line up with TRBD2. CDR3 length equals 16 residues. Germline V gene sequence: CDR1 SGHDN, CDR2 FVKESK. The V segment lost 4 bases and the J segment 4 bases; nucleotides outside the gene matches: 9. The entire variable domain, with the rest obtained from reference TRBV14 and TRBJ2-1, is as follows: EAGVTQFPSHSVIEKGQTVTLRCDPISGHDNLYWYRRVMGKEIKFLLHFVKESKQDESGMPNNRFLAERTGGTYSTLKVQPAELEDSGVYFCASSLYGGATYNEQFFGPGTRLTVL.

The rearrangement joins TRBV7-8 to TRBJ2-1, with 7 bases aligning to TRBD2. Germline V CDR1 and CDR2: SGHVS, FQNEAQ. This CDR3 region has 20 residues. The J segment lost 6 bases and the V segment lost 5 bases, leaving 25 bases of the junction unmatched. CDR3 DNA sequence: TGTGCCAGCAGCAGCCCGAGGTGGGCTAGCGGAGAACACATTAGCAATGAGCAGTTCTTC. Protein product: CASSSPRWASGEHISNEQFF.

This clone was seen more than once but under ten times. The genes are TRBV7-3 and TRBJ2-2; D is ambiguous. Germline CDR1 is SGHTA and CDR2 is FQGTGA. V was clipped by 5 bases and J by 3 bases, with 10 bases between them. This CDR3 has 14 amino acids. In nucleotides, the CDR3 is TGTGCCAGCAGCCGTGACCGGGACACCGGGGAGCTGTTTTTT. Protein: CASSRDRDTGELFF.

For the CDR3, the DNA is TGTGCCAGCAGCCAAGGACTAGCGGAGACCCAGTACTTC. As protein: CASSQGLAETQYF. The chain recombines TRBV7-2 with TRBJ2-5; 9 bases are a match to TRBD2. J was trimmed by 5 bases and V by 5 bases; bases with no gene match: 3. Germline CDR1 is SGHTA and CDR2 is FQGNSA. The CDR3 runs 13 residues.

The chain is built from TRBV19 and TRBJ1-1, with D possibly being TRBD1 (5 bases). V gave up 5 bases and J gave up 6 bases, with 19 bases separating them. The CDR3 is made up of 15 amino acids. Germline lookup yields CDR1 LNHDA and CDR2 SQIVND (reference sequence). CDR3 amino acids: CASSRPRVPGAEAFF. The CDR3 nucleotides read TGTGCCAGTAGTCGCCCCAGGGTACCGGGGGCTGAAGCTTTCTTT. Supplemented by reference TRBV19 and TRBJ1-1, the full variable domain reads DGGITQSPKYLFRKEGQNVTLSCEQNLNHDAMYWYRQDPGQGLRLIYYSQIVNDFQKGDIAEGYSVSREKKESFPLTVTSAQKNPTAFYLCASSRPRVPGAEAFFGQGTRLTVV.

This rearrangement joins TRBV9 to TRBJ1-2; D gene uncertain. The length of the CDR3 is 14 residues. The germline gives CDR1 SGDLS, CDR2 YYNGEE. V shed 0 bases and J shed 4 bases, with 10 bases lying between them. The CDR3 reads CASSVDQDSYGYTF. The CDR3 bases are TGTGCCAGCAGCGTAGATCAGGACTCCTATGGCTACACCTTC.

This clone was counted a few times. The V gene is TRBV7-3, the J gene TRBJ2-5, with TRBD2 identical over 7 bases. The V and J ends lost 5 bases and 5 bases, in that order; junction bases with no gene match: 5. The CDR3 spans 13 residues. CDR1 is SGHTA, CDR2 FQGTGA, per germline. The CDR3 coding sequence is TGTGCCAGCAGCCTAGCGGCCGAGGAGACCCAGTACTTC. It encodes CASSLAAEETQYF. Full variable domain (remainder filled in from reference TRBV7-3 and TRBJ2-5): GAGVSQTPSNKVTEKGKYVELRCDPISGHTALYWYRQSLGQGPEFLIYFQGTGAADDSGLPNDRFFAVRPEGSVSTLKIQRTERGDSAVYLCASSLAAEETQYFGPGTRLLVL.

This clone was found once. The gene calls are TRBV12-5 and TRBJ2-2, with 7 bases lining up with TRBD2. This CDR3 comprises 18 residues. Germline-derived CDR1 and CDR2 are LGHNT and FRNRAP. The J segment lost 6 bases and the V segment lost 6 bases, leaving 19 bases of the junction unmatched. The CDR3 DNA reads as TGTGCTAGTGGGCCCCGCAGCGGGGCCCCTGGGGGTGCCGGGGAGCTGTTTTTT. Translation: CASGPRSGAPGGAGELFF.

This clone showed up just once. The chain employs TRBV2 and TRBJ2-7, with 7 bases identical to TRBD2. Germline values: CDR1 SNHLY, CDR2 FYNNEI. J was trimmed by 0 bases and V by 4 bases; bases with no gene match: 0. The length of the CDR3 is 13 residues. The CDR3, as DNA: TGTGCCAGCAGTGGGACTAGCTCCTACGAGCAGTACTTC. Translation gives CASSGTSSYEQYF.

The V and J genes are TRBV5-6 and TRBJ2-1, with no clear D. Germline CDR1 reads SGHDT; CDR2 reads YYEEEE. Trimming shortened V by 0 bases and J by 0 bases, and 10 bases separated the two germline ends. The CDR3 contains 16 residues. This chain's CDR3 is CASSLDVTTSYNEQFF. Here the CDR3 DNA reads TGTGCCAGCAGCTTGGATGTGACAACCTCCTACAATGAGCAGTTCTTC.

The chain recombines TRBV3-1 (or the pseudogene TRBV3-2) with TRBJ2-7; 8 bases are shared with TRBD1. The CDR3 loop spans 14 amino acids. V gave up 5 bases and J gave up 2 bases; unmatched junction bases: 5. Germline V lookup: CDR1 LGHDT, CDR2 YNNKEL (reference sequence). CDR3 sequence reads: CASSTRQGTYEQYF. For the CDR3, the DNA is TGTGCCAGCAGCACCCGACAGGGGACCTACGAGCAGTACTTC.

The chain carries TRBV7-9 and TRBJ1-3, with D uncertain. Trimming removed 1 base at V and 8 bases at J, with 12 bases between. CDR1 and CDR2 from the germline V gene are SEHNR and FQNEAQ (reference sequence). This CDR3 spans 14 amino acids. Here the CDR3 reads CASSLGVPRYTIYF. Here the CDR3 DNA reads TGTGCCAGCAGCTTAGGAGTGCCTCGGTACACCATATATTTT.

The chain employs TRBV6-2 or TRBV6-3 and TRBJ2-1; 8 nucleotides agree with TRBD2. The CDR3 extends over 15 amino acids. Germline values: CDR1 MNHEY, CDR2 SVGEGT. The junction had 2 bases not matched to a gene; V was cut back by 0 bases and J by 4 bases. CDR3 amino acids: CASSYSPGGYNEQFF. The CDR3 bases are TGTGCCAGCAGTTACTCTCCGGGGGGGTACAATGAGCAGTTCTTC.

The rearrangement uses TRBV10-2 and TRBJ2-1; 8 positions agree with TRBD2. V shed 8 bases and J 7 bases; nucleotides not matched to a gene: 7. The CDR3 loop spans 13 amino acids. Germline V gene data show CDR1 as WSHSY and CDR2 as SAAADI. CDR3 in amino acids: CASSGTSANEQFF. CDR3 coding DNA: TGCGCCAGCTCCGGGACTAGTGCTAATGAGCAGTTCTTC.

The CDR3 sequence is CATSRVAATDEQFF. The DNA of the CDR3 is TGTGCCACCAGCAGAGTAGCGGCGACGGATGAGCAGTTCTTC. This chain connects TRBV15 to TRBJ2-1; possible D gene TRBD2, 6 bases. Trimming cost V 1 base and J 8 bases, with 12 bases left between them. Germline CDR1 LNHNV, CDR2 YYDKDF (reference sequence). This CDR3 comprises 14 residues.